This entry features one T cell receptor beta chain sequence. Sequencing templates came from extracted RNA that was reverse transcribed into cDNA. Method: immunoSEQ multiplex PCR; TCRdb's copy keeps in-frame clones and lacks some. The sample has about 140,000 clones; 85% to 90% are singletons. This specimen belongs to a study of CD8+ T cells in alopecia areata. Study-wide background: The study gave treated patients oral tofacitinib at 5 to 10 mg twice daily.

Treatment defined: oral pan-JAK inhibitor, 5-10 mg twice daily. This CDR3 region has 12 residues. Germline CDR1 KGHSH, CDR2 LQKENI. The ends were cut back, 2 bases at V and 7 bases at J, with 6 bases in the middle. Sequencing was performed on CD8+ T cells sorted from blood, taken at week 4, from a patient treated with tofacitinib. The receptor comes from a human donor with alopecia areata. This chain uses TRBV18 with TRBJ2-1; D gene ambiguous. As DNA, the CDR3 is TGTGCCAGCTCACCATGGGGAAATGAGCAGTTCTTC. This gives the protein CASSPWGNEQFF.